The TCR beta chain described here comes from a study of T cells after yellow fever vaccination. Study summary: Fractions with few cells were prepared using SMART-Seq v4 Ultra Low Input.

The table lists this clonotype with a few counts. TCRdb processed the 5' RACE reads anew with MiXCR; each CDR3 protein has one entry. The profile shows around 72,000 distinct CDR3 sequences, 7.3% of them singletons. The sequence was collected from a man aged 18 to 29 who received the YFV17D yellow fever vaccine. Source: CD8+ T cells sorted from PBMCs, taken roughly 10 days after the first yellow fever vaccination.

The CDR3 sequence is CASSQMTGTTTDTQYF. DNA for the CDR3: TGTGCCAGCAGCCAGATGACCGGGACTACCACAGATACGCAGTATTTT. This chain joins TRBV4-2 and TRBJ2-3; 7 nucleotides align to TRBD2. The germline V gene encodes CDR1 LGHNA and CDR2 YNFKEQ. Trimming took 3 bases from V and 2 from J; bases not matched to a gene: 8. The CDR3 contains 16 residues.